What follows are 13 T cell receptor beta chains derived from one specimen sequenced in a study of cytomegalovirus exposure and HLA in healthy donors. Both 60 Vbeta primers and 13 Jbeta primers went into the PCR. Here immunoSEQ multiplex PCR was the method, and the copy in TCRdb shows in-frame clones only, minus some. Of about 120,000 clones listed, 75% to 80% were seen once; the top ten hold about 3.3%. Specimen: PBMCs. These receptors all come from a woman under 40 in good health and CMV-seropositive.

The J gene is TRBJ2-7, the V gene TRBV7-2; D not certain. The germline V gene encodes CDR1 SGHTA and CDR2 FQGNSA. Trimming removed 2 bases from V and 0 bases from J, with 8 bases in between. The CDR3 length is 14 residues. The DNA of the CDR3 is TGTGCCAGCAGCTTAAATTCAGGCTCCTACGAGCAGTACTTC. It yields the protein CASSLNSGSYEQYF. Full variable domain (outside the CDR3, taken from reference TRBV7-2 and TRBJ2-7): GAGVSQSPSNKVTEKGKDVELRCDPISGHTALYWYRQSLGQGLEFLIYFQGNSAPDKSGLPSDRFSAERTGGSVSTLTIQRTQQEDSAVYLCASSLNSGSYEQYFGPGTRLTVT.

The rearrangement uses TRBV12-5 and TRBJ1-6, with D tentatively TRBD1 (5 bases). The CDR3 consists of 14 residues. V was cut by 1 base and J by 6 bases, with 7 bases left in between. Germline V gives CDR1 LGHNT, CDR2 FRNRAP. The CDR3 DNA is TGTGCTAGTGGTTTGGGGACAACTAATTCACCCCTCCACTTT. It codes for CASGLGTTNSPLHF.

This clone was seen a handful of times. The chain links TRBV7-8 to TRBJ2-7, with 8 bases aligning to TRBD2. The CDR3 is made up of 17 amino acids. In germline, CDR1 is SGHVS, CDR2 FQNEAQ. J gave up 2 bases and V 7 bases, and 16 bases lay outside the gene matches. The DNA for the CDR3 is TGTGCCAGCAAAAAGGGGGGGTCGGGCGGGGGGACCTACGAGCAGTACTTC. The encoded protein is CASKKGGSGGGTYEQYF. Drawing the rest from reference TRBV7-8 and TRBJ2-7, the complete variable domain is GAGVSQSPRYKVAKRGQDVALRCDPISGHVSLFWYQQALGQGPEFLTYFQNEAQLDKSGLPSDRFFAERPEGSVSTLKIQRTQQEDSAVYLCASKKGGSGGGTYEQYFGPGTRLTVT.

The chain couples TRBV11-3 to TRBJ2-7; 12 nucleotides align to TRBD1. The V segment lost 5 bases and the J segment 6 bases; nucleotides outside the gene matches: 11. Germline CDR1 and CDR2: SGHNT and YENEEA. The CDR3 consists of 16 residues. Written as DNA, the CDR3 is TGTGCCAGCAGCCCCGGGACAGGGGGCCCTCCCACCGAGCAGTACTTC. It encodes CASSPGTGGPPTEQYF.

The chain recombines TRBV6-6 with TRBJ2-7, with 12 positions matching TRBD2. Unmatched junction bases numbered 10, after V lost 7 bases and J lost 3 bases. CDR1 is MNHNY, CDR2 SVGAGI, per germline (reference sequence). This CDR3 has 16 amino acids. Here the CDR3 DNA reads TGTGCCAGCACCCTAGGCTCTAGCGGGGGGGGCTACGAGCAGTACTTC. This sequence encodes CASTLGSSGGGYEQYF.

This clone was observed a few times. The V and J genes are TRBV4-3 and TRBJ1-1; D is perhaps TRBD1 (6 bases). The germline V gene has CDR1 LGHNA and CDR2 YSLEER. The CDR3 covers 15 residues. V was pared by 2 bases and J by 0 bases, with 10 bases between. The CDR3 region has the DNA TGCGCCAGCAGCCAAACAGGGCACATGAACACTGAAGCTTTCTTT. It encodes CASSQTGHMNTEAFF.

A note on this clone: The junction departs from germline at one end; a sequencing error may be responsible. Other nucleotide sequences in the sample specify the same CDR3. The V call is TRBV5-1, the J call TRBJ1-4; possible D gene TRBD1, 6 bases. The CDR3 consists of 16 residues. Germline CDR1 SGHRS, CDR2 YFSETQ. The CDR3 bases are TGCGCCAGCAGCAAAGACAGGCGAACAACTAATGAAAAGCTGTTTTTT. The encoded protein is CASSKDRRTTNEKLFF.

The V gene is TRBV2, the J gene TRBJ1-2; 7 nucleotides match TRBD1. This CDR3 has 15 amino acids. Trimming cost V 2 bases and J 6 bases; bases outside gene matches: 9. Germline CDR1 reads SNHLY; CDR2 reads FYNNEI. The DNA of the CDR3 is TGTGCCAGCAGTGAAATCCAGGGGGGAGGTCATGGCTACACCTTC. This codes for CASSEIQGGGHGYTF. Variable domain in full (rest from reference TRBV2 and TRBJ1-2): EPEVTQTPSHQVTQMGQEVILRCVPISNHLYFYWYRQILGQKVEFLVSFYNNEISEKSEIFDDQFSVERPDGSNFTLKIRSTKLEDSAMYFCASSEIQGGGHGYTFGSGTRLTVV.

V is TRBV4-1 and J is TRBJ2-1; a weak D match, TRBD1 (6 bases). V lost 1 base and J lost 3, with 16 bases in between. CDR1 is MGHRA, CDR2 YSYEKL, per germline. This CDR3 contains 17 residues. For the CDR3, the DNA is TGCGCCAGCAGCCAAGGCAGGGGCCCTGGGGGCTACAATGAGCAGTTCTTC. It codes for CASSQGRGPGGYNEQFF.

This chain connects TRBV5-1 to TRBJ1-3, with D unresolved. Germline CDR1 is SGHRS and CDR2 is YFSETQ. This CDR3 contains 17 residues. V was clipped by 0 bases and J by 2 bases, with 15 bases between them. As DNA, the CDR3 is TGCGCCAGCAGCTTGGGCGACCCCTCAGACACTGGAAACACCATATATTTT. Amino acids: CASSLGDPSDTGNTIYF.

The CDR3 loop is CASRTGTSSSDTQYF. The CDR3 DNA sequence: TGTGCCAGCCGAACCGGGACTAGCAGTTCAGATACGCAGTATTTT. The V call is TRBV5-4, the J call TRBJ2-3, with TRBD2 matching over 9 bases. The CDR3 extends over 15 amino acids. With V trimmed by 7 bases and J by 4 bases, 10 bases remained unmatched. Germline loops: CDR1 SGHNT, CDR2 YYREEE (reference sequence). Full variable domain (rest looked up from reference TRBV5-4 and TRBJ2-3): ETGVTQSPTHLIKTRGQQVTLRCSSQSGHNTVSWYQQALGQGPQFIFQYYREEENGRGNFPPRFSGLQFPNYSSELNVNALELDDSALYLCASRTGTSSSDTQYFGPGTRLTVL.

This chain joins TRBV14 and TRBJ2-7; TRBD1 matches 9 bases. The length of the CDR3 is 17 residues. With V trimmed by 5 bases and J by 0 bases, 11 bases remained unmatched. Per the germline V gene, CDR1 is SGHDN and CDR2 is FVKESK. As DNA, the CDR3 is TGTGCCAGCAGCAAATTAATGGGACAGGGCATCTCCTACGAGCAGTACTTC. It is translated as CASSKLMGQGISYEQYF.

This chain uses TRBV18 with TRBJ2-5; 7 bases align to TRBD1. The CDR3 spans 15 residues. After removal of 3 bases from V and 3 bases from J, the junction contained 7 bases not matched to a gene. From germline, CDR1 is KGHSH and CDR2 LQKENI. This chain's CDR3 is CASSPSGTVKETQYF. DNA for the CDR3: TGTGCCAGCTCACCCTCCGGGACAGTAAAAGAGACCCAGTACTTC.